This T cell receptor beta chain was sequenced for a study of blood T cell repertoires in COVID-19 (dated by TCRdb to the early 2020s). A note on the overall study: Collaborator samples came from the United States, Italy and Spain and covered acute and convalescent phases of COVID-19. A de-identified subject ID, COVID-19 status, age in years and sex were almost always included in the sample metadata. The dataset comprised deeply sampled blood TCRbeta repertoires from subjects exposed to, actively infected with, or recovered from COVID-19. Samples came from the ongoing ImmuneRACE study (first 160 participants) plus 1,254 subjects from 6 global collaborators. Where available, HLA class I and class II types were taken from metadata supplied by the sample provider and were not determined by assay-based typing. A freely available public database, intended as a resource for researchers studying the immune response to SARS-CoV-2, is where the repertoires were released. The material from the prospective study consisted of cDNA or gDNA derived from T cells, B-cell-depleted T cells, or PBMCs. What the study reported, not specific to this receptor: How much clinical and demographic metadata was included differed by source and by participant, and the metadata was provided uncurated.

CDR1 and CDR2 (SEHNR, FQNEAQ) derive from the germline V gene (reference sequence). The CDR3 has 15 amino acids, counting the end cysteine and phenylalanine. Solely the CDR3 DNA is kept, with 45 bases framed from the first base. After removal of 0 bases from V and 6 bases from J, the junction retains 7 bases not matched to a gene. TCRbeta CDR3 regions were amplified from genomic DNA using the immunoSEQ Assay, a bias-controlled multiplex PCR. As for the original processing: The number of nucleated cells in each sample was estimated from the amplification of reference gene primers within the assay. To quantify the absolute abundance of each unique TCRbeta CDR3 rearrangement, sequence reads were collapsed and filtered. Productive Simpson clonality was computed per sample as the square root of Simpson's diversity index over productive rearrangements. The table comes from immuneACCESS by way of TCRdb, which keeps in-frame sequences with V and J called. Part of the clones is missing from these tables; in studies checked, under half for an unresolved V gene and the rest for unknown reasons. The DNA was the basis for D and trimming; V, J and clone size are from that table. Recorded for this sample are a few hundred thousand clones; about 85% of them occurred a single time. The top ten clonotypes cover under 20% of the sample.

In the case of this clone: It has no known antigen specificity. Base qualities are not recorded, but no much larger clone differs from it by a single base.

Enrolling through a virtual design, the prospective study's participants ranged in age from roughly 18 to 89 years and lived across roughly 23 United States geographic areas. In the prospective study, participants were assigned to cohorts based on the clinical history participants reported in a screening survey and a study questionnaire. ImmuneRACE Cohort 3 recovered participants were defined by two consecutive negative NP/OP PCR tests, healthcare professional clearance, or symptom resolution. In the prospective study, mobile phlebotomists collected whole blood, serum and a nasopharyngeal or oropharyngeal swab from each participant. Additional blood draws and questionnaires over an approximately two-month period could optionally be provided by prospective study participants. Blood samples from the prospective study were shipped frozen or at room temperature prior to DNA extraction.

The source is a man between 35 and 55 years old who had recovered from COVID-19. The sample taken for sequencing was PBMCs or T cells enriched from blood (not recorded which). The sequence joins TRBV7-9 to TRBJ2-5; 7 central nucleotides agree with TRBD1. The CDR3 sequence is CASSLAQGGLKTQYF. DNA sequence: TGTGCCAGCAGCTTAGCGCAAGGGGGCTTGAAGACCCAGTACTTC.